This TCR beta chain originates from a study of cytomegalovirus exposure and HLA in healthy donors. Findings and limits, study-wide: A previous analysis found most TCR beta V segments productive roughly 87% or roughly 30% of the time. Later analysis suggested most CMV-associated TCR beta chains were HLA-restricted. Rare sequences made up most TCRs, while some public TCRs were found in many donors.

PCR used 60 Vbeta primers and 13 Jbeta primers. Profiled with immunoSEQ multiplex PCR; TCRdb holds only in-frame clones, not every one. The top ten clones hold around 7% of a sample with about 94,000 clones, about 75% of them seen once. CDR1 and CDR2 from the germline V gene are SNHLY and FYNNEI. Unmatched junction bases numbered 12, after V lost 8 bases and J lost 14 bases. The CDR3 runs 12 residues. This clone was seen only once. Its antigen is not known. This clonotype was obtained from a man in his forties or fifties in good health and CMV-seropositive. V gene TRBV2 combines with J gene TRBJ2-1; TRBD2 matches 7 bases. The material sequenced was PBMCs. CDR3 nucleotide sequence: TGTGCCAGCGGGGGGGACTTGAATGTAGAGTTCTTC. Protein: CASGGDLNVEFF.